This T cell receptor beta chain appears in the sequencing data of a study of shared clonotypes between healthy human individuals. About the study: The study used three CD4 naive, three CD4 memory, two CD8 naive and one CD8 memory plate per donor.

Generated by immunoSEQ multiplex PCR, the TCRdb table keeps only in-frame clones and is missing some. The table lists about 1.1 million clones, roughly 80% of them singletons, with about 0.94% in the top ten. Whole-study findings and limits: Sampling included only blood; tissue repertoires likely differ. Four donors had 5% to 6% of their naive CD4 clonotypes in common.

As regards this clone: Its cognate antigen is unknown.

Negatively enriched CD4+ T cells were divided by CD45RA into naive and memory. This sequence originates from a man aged 18 to 35 in good health. Some clones in this sample may be carry-over from other donors' samples. The sequenced sample consisted of memory CD4+ T cells from PBMCs. Indicated subset: CD45RA-negative fraction.

CDR3 sequence: CASSIPNPRGDNEQFF. The CDR3 DNA follows: TGTGCCAGTAGTATACCGAACCCCAGGGGCGACAATGAGCAGTTCTTC. The rearrangement joins TRBV19 to TRBJ2-1, with D possibly being TRBD1 (6 bases). The CDR3 loop spans 16 amino acids. CDR1 LNHDA and CDR2 SQIVND come from the germline V gene (reference sequence). V lost 2 bases to trimming and J lost 5 bases, with 16 bases between them.